This note documents a single TCR beta chain sequence. This clonotype has a handful of counts. Its antigen is not yet known. The record has no base qualities; no much larger clone is one base away. The instrument was an Illumina HiSeq 1500. TCRdb applied fastp at Q25 and MiXCR to the public reads, then kept only in-frame beta chains. Rows merge per CDR3 protein into single entries with the most common DNA and genes. The sample data list some 590,000 distinct CDR3 sequences, and 40% of these were observed just once. The ten biggest clones cover 48% of the sample. The meaning of the sample's treatment or condition label: in vitro stimulation with specific CMV peptide epitopes to enrich CMV-specific T cells. The sample comes from a study of T cell repertoires in cytomegalovirus infection (dated by TCRdb to the late 2010s). Study-wide context: The peptide stimulations were aimed at well-studied HLA-B-restricted epitopes as well as recently identified HLA-C-restricted CMV epitopes, whose presentation resists viral immunomodulation. The HLA type of each donor mattered for the analysis, because public TCR beta signatures pointed to carriage of CMV infection along with the matching HLA type.

Results and caveats for the whole study, not just this receptor: The ex vivo response was dominated by HLA-C-restricted CMV-specific TCR beta clonotypes, which also provided the single most frequent clonotype in two of eight donors. Cumulative frequency of public TCR beta family members discriminated carriers of CMV infection plus the relevant HLA type in this cohort and an independent 352-donor cohort.

The clonotype originates from a human donor in good health (CMV status not recorded). Some clones in this sample may be carry-over from other donors' samples. Here the sequenced sample was cultured PBMCs, taken from culture after CMV antigen stimulation.

The CDR3 region has the sequence CASSLLAFTGELFF. The nucleotide sequence reads TGTGCCAGCAGCTTACTAGCGTTCACCGGGGAGCTGTTTTTT. The rearrangement joined TRBV7-2 to TRBJ2-2; matching of 6 bases hints at TRBD2 as the D gene. Trimming removed 2 bases from V and 4 bases from J, leaving 8 bases between the germline ends. CDR1 and CDR2 are drawn from the germline V gene: SGHTA, FQGNSA. From its cysteine to its phenylalanine, the CDR3 spans 14 amino acids. Only the CDR3 DNA is retained, 42 bases long and in frame from the first base. Reference TRBV7-2 and TRBJ2-2 genes cover what lies past the CDR3, so the full variable domain is GAGVSQSPSNKVTEKGKDVELRCDPISGHTALYWYRQSLGQGLEFLIYFQGNSAPDKSGLPSDRFSAERTGGSVSTLTIQRTQQEDSAVYLCASSLLAFTGELFFGEGSRLTVL.